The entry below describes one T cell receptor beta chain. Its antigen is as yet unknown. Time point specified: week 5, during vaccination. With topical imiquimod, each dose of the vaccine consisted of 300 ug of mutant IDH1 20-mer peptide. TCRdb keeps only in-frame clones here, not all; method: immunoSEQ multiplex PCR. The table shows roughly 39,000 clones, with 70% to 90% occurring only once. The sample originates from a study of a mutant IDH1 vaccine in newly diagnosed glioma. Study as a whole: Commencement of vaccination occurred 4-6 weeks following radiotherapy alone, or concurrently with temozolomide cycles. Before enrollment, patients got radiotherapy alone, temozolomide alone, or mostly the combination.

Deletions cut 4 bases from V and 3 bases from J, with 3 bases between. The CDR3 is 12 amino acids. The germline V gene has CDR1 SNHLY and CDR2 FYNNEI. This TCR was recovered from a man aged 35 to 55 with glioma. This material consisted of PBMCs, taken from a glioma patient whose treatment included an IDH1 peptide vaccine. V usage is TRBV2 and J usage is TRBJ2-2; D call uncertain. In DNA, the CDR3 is TGTGCCAGCAGTGTCTACACCGGGGAGCTGTTTTTT. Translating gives CASSVYTGELFF.